Presented here are 30 T cell receptor beta chains from one specimen sequenced in a study of CD8+CD57+ T cells in acquired aplastic anemia. Patients picked for sequencing had shown CD8+CD57+ cell expansion detected by flow cytometry. It was genomic DNA that served as the template for profiling TCR beta VDJ and CDR3. TCRdb fed the reads into MiXCR, producing one record per CDR3 protein. The sample contains hundreds of thousands of distinct CDR3 sequences, around 33% of which appear only once. Material for sequencing was sorted CD4+, CD8+, or CD8+CD57+ T cells (not recorded which) from PBMCs. These TCRs come from a human donor with aplastic anemia.

V and J are TRBV10-3 and TRBJ2-7, with 10 nucleotides matching TRBD2. Trimming at V came to 10 bases and at J to 4 bases, leaving 13 bases not matched to a gene. Germline V gives CDR1 ENHRY, CDR2 SYGVKD. This CDR3 is built from 15 residues. Written as DNA, the CDR3 is TGTGCCACCCAGTTCGGGTCTAGCGGGAGATACGAGCAGTACTTC. Translated, it gives CATQFGSSGRYEQYF.

V is TRBV28 and J is TRBJ2-7, with TRBD2 matching 8 bases. This CDR3 contains 15 residues. Trimming took 3 bases from V and 7 from J; bases not matched to a gene: 11. In germline, CDR1 is MDHEN, CDR2 SYDVKM. The CDR3 coding sequence is TGTGCCAGCAGTTTTTTGGCGGGGGGAAGGGGGGAGCAGTACTTC. This sequence encodes CASSFLAGGRGEQYF.

This clonotype was found a few times. The gene calls are TRBV13 and TRBJ2-4, with a tentative D call TRBD1 (5 bases). V was pared by 3 bases and J by 2 bases, with 14 bases between. This CDR3 is built from 16 residues. Germline CDR1 is PRHDT and CDR2 is FYEKMQ (reference sequence). This CDR3 reads CASSFLSGATKNIQYF. The CDR3 DNA sequence: TGTGCCAGCAGCTTTCTCTCTGGGGCCACCAAAAACATTCAGTACTTC.

The rearrangement uses TRBV6-4 and TRBJ1-1; 9 positions match TRBD1. The ends lost 2 bases at V and 1 base at J; junction bases unmatched: 11. The CDR3 has 18 amino acids. Germline V gene lookup returns CDR1 MRHNA and CDR2 SNTAGT. The DNA of the CDR3 is TGTGCCAGCAGTGACAAAAGGGTGAGGACAGGGGCGAACACTGAAGCTTTCTTT. Translation gives CASSDKRVRTGANTEAFF.

The rearrangement links TRBV7-9 to TRBJ2-1, with D tentatively TRBD1 (5 bases). V dropped 1 base and J dropped 0 bases, with 7 bases sitting between them. The CDR3 covers 15 residues. Germline loops: CDR1 SEHNR, CDR2 FQNEAQ (reference sequence). CDR3 nucleotide sequence: TGTGCCAGCAGCTTAGTTCAGGGCTCCTACAATGAGCAGTTCTTC. Protein product: CASSLVQGSYNEQFF.

The rearrangement links TRBV5-4 to TRBJ1-3; no reliable D call. The CDR3 contains 15 residues. V was pared by 7 bases and J by 2 bases, with 16 bases between. Germline values: CDR1 SGHNT, CDR2 YYREEE (reference sequence). In DNA form, the CDR3 reads TGTGCCAGCTCCCTCCAGGCGGAACCTGGAAACACCATATATTTT. Its translation: CASSLQAEPGNTIYF.

The sample holds a few counts of this clonotype. The J gene is TRBJ1-1, the V gene TRBV4-3; 7 bases fit TRBD1. The CDR3 has 15 residues. V trimming: 1 base; J trimming: 0 bases; junction bases outside the gene matches: 2. The germline V gene encodes CDR1 LGHNA and CDR2 YSLEER. The CDR3 protein is CASSQGQGMNTEAFF. The CDR3 DNA reads as TGCGCCAGCAGCCAAGGACAGGGAATGAACACTGAAGCTTTCTTT.

The chain carries TRBV2 and TRBJ1-4, with D possibly matching TRBD1 (5 bases). CDR3 length: 15 residues. Looked up from germline, CDR1 is SNHLY and CDR2 is FYNNEI. The V and J ends lost 6 bases and 8 bases respectively, with 19 bases between them. The CDR3 region has the DNA TGTGCCAGCAGCCCCGGGACGCCCGAGGGGGAAAAACTGTTTTTT. Its translation: CASSPGTPEGEKLFF.

In this sample, this clonotype turned up many times. This chain uses TRBV19 with TRBJ1-5; tentative D call: TRBD1 (6 bases). V lost 6 bases and J lost 4, with 13 bases in between. This CDR3 comprises 14 residues. Germline values: CDR1 LNHDA, CDR2 SQIVND (reference sequence). Written as DNA, the CDR3 is TGTGCCAGTAGGATAACAGGGACGAATCAGCCCCAGCATTTT. Amino acid sequence: CASRITGTNQPQHF.

The V and J genes are TRBV12-3 or TRBV12-4 and TRBJ1-1, with 7 bases matching TRBD1. The CDR3 contains 14 residues. J was trimmed by 4 bases and V by 2 bases; bases with no gene match: 4. Here the CDR3 reads CASSLRGQATEAFF. CDR3 nucleotides: TGTGCCAGCAGTTTAAGGGGGCAGGCCACTGAAGCTTTCTTT.

This clonotype was counted many times. The chain has TRBV6-5 and TRBJ1-2, with D hard to call. In germline, CDR1 is MNHEY, CDR2 SVGAGI. Trimming took off 0 bases at V and 5 bases at J, with 13 bases between the two ends. The length of the CDR3 is 15 residues. The CDR3 nucleotides read TGTGCCAGCAGTTACTCTTCGGTGGACCCGTATGGCTACACCTTC. Amino acids: CASSYSSVDPYGYTF.

Worth noting for this clonotype: One base away lies a much larger clone, so this may be a sequencing read error. The chain has TRBV10-3 and TRBJ1-2; D might be TRBD1 (5 bases). Germline V lookup: CDR1 ENHRY, CDR2 SYGVKD. This CDR3 has 12 amino acids. This chain's CDR3 is CTSSDSYYGYTF. As DNA, the CDR3 is TGTACCAGCAGTGACAGCTACTATGGCTACACCTTC.

On this clonotype: One base away lies a much larger clone, so this may be a sequencing read error. The V gene is TRBV7-9, the J gene TRBJ1-1; D ambiguous. Germline V gene lookup returns CDR1 SEHNR and CDR2 FQNEAQ (reference sequence). The CDR3 is made up of 15 amino acids. This chain's CDR3 is CASSQQLTGNTEASF. The CDR3 DNA reads TGTGCCAGCAGCCAACAACTCACGGGAAACACTGAAGCTTCCTTT. The full variable domain, with the rest looked up from reference TRBV7-9 and TRBJ1-1, is DTGVSQNPRHKITKRGQNVTFRCDPISEHNRLYWYRQTLGQGPEFLTYFQNEAQLEKSRLLSDRFSAERPKGSFSTLEIQRTEQGDSAMYLCASSQQLTGNTEASFGQGTRLTVV.

Ten or more counts support this clonotype. The J gene is TRBJ1-2, the V gene TRBV7-3; 8 bases match TRBD1. From germline, CDR1 is SGHTA and CDR2 FQGTGA. The length of the CDR3 is 15 residues. Trimming at V came to 1 base and at J to 5 bases, leaving 6 bases not matched to a gene. Written as DNA, the CDR3 is TGTGCCAGCAGCTTAAAGCCAGGGGGCGGTTATGGCTACACCTTC. As protein: CASSLKPGGGYGYTF.

A remark on this clonotype: One end of the junction varies from germline; a read error may be responsible. The CDR3 loop reads CASRASTGTQYF. The CDR3 DNA reads as TGTGCCAGTCGTGCTAGCACAGGTACGCAGTATTTT. The genes are TRBV2 and TRBJ2-3; TRBD1 or TRBD2 may be the D gene (5 bases each). The germline V gene has CDR1 SNHLY and CDR2 FYNNEI. CDR3 length equals 12 residues. The full variable domain, with the rest looked up from reference TRBV2 and TRBJ2-3, is EPEVTQTPSHQVTQMGQEVILRCVPISNHLYFYWYRQILGQKVEFLVSFYNNEISEKSEIFDDQFSVERPDGSNFTLKIRSTKLEDSAMYFCASRASTGTQYFGPGTRLTVL.

This clonotype was recorded many times. A junction end diverges from the germline sequence, so it may reflect a read error. The V gene is TRBV5-1, the J gene TRBJ2-7; no clear D. This CDR3 spans 12 amino acids. Germline V gene lookup returns CDR1 SGHRS and CDR2 YFSETQ. The CDR3 region is CASSPPGYEQYF. The CDR3 coding sequence is TGTGCCAGCAGCCCACCGGGTTACGAGCAGTACTTC.

The chain joins TRBV9 to TRBJ1-2; D is ambiguous. Germline values: CDR1 SGDLS, CDR2 YYNGEE. V gave up 0 bases and J gave up 7 bases, with 7 bases separating them. CDR3 length: 12 amino acids. CDR3 bases: TGTGCCAGCAGCGTAGACGAGGCTGGCTACACCTTC. This sequence encodes CASSVDEAGYTF.

This clonotype appeared many times. The CDR3 DNA reads TGTGCCAGTAGTGGATGGACAGGGACCTATGGCTACACCTTC. This translates into CASSGWTGTYGYTF. The J gene is TRBJ1-2, the V gene TRBV19; 8 bases are shared with TRBD1. CDR3 length: 14 residues. J was trimmed by 4 bases and V by 5 bases; bases with no gene match: 6. Germline V lookup: CDR1 LNHDA, CDR2 SQIVND (reference sequence).

The genes are TRBV20-1 and TRBJ2-3; perhaps TRBD2 as D (6 bases). The CDR3 extends over 15 amino acids. V dropped 1 base and J dropped 7 bases, with 18 bases sitting between them. Germline V CDR1 and CDR2: DFQATT, SNEGSKA (reference sequence). CDR3 residues: CSARVVAGPMNTQYF. The CDR3 nucleotides are TGCAGTGCTAGAGTGGTGGCGGGGCCAATGAATACGCAGTATTTT.

The rearrangement joins TRBV27 to TRBJ2-7; 7 positions agree with TRBD2. Germline V gene data show CDR1 as MNHEY and CDR2 as SMNVEV (reference sequence). J gave up 2 bases and V 1 base, and 8 bases lay outside the gene matches. The length of the CDR3 is 16 residues. CDR3 region: CASSLFSLAEPYEQYF. CDR3 DNA: TGTGCCAGCAGTTTATTCTCGCTAGCGGAACCCTACGAGCAGTACTTC.

This clonotype was seen a handful of times. V gene TRBV3-1 combines with J gene TRBJ1-2; D gene uncertain. CDR3 length: 13 amino acids. V gave up 1 base and J gave up 4 bases, with 7 bases separating them. The germline V gene encodes CDR1 LGHDT and CDR2 YNNKEL (reference sequence). CDR3: CASSQGVTYGYTF. The CDR3 nucleotides are TGTGCCAGCAGCCAAGGGGTTACCTATGGCTACACCTTC.

The table lists this clonotype with many counts. The chain employs TRBV7-9 and TRBJ2-7; no definite D call. The CDR3 consists of 14 residues. With 1 base removed from V and 2 bases from J, the gap between germline ends came to 9 bases. CDR1 and CDR2 (germline): SEHNR, FQNEAQ (reference sequence). This chain's CDR3 is CASSLGAGPYEQYF. The CDR3 nucleotides read TGTGCCAGCAGCTTAGGCGCCGGACCCTACGAGCAGTACTTC.

The chain has TRBV24-1 and TRBJ1-1; D gene uncertain. Deletions cut 1 base from V and 5 bases from J, with 16 bases between. The germline gives CDR1 KGHDR, CDR2 SFDVKD. The CDR3 covers 16 residues. The CDR3 is CATSDFPLGSSTEAFF. The CDR3 DNA sequence: TGTGCCACCAGTGATTTCCCCCTCGGTTCGAGTACTGAAGCTTTCTTT.

This clonotype was recorded at least ten times. V is TRBV9 and J is TRBJ1-3; D is unresolved. This CDR3 has 15 residues. V dropped 0 bases and J dropped 16 bases, with 23 bases sitting between them. Germline values: CDR1 SGDLS, CDR2 YYNGEE. The CDR3 DNA follows: TGTGCCAGCAGCGTAGACGGAATCTCTGGAAGGATGGAGTATTTT. Its protein is CASSVDGISGRMEYF. Combining the CDR3 with reference TRBV9 and TRBJ1-3 gives the whole variable domain DSGVTQTPKHLITATGQRVTLRCSPRSGDLSVYWYQQSLDQGLQFLIQYYNGEERAKGNILERFSAQQFPDLHSELNLSSLELGDSALYFCASSVDGISGRMEYFGEGSWLTVV.

Only a few counts were recorded for this clonotype. The chain is built from TRBV7-2 and TRBJ2-3, with D unclear. Trimming left V 5 bases short and J 4 bases short, with 7 bases between. This CDR3 is built from 12 residues. Germline V gene data show CDR1 as SGHTA and CDR2 as FQGNSA. CDR3 nucleotide sequence: TGTGCCAGCAGCAAATTCCCAGATACGCAGTATTTT. Its translation is CASSKFPDTQYF.

This clonotype was recorded at least ten times. This chain links TRBV19 with TRBJ2-7; a weak D match, TRBD2 (5 bases). This CDR3 has 15 residues. The V end was cut by 3 bases, the J end by 3 bases, with 15 bases between. Germline lookup yields CDR1 LNHDA and CDR2 SQIVND (reference sequence). The chain's CDR3 is CASSMSGGQDYEQYF. In nucleotides, the CDR3 is TGTGCCAGTAGTATGTCTGGCGGGCAGGACTACGAGCAGTACTTC.

A note on this clonotype: Being one base from a much bigger clone, this may be a read error. J is TRBJ1-5 and V is TRBV19, with 8 positions matching TRBD1. J lost 6 bases, V lost 6 bases, and 10 bases had no gene match. The CDR3 has 15 amino acids. Germline V gene data show CDR1 as LNHDA and CDR2 as SQIVND (reference sequence). The CDR3 region is CASRSRGRGRQPQHF. The CDR3 DNA follows: TGTGCCAGTAGGAGCCGGGGCAGGGGGCGTCAGCCCCAGCATTTT.

This clonotype was seen a handful of times. The chain carries TRBV9 and TRBJ2-3; TRBD2 agrees at 13 bases. Germline CDR1 SGDLS, CDR2 YYNGEE. The CDR3 contains 15 residues. V lost 0 bases, J lost 6 bases, and 1 base stayed unmatched. The CDR3 DNA follows: TGTGCCAGCAGCGTAGCGACTAGCGGGAGGGATACGCAGTATTTT. As protein: CASSVATSGRDTQYF.

This clonotype was observed at least ten times. The chain recombines TRBV24-1 with TRBJ2-3; D unresolved. Trimming stripped 4 bases from V and 1 base from J, with 11 bases between. Germline V CDR1 and CDR2: KGHDR, SFDVKD. The CDR3 has 15 amino acids. CDR3 nucleotides: TGTGCCACCAGTGACCACCCCCCCGGCACAGATACGCAGTATTTT. Translated: CATSDHPPGTDTQYF.

This clonotype was observed many times. The rearrangement uses TRBV7-2 and TRBJ1-2; a possible D gene is TRBD1 (6 bases). The CDR3 runs to 14 residues. Germline assignment: CDR1 SGHTA and CDR2 FQGNSA. V was trimmed by 5 bases and J by 7 bases, leaving 17 bases between them. DNA for the CDR3: TGTGCCAGCAGCGGGAACGTACAGGGCGTTGGCTACACCTTC. It is translated as CASSGNVQGVGYTF.